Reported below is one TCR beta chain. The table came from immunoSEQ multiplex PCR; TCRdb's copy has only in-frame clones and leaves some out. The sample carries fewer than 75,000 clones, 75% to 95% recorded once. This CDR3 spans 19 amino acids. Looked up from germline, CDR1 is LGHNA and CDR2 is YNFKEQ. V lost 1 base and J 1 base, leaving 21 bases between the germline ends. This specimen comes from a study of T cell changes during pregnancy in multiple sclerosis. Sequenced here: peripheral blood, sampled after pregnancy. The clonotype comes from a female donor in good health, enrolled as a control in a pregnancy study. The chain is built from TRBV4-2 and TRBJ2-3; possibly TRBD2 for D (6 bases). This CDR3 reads CASSQGGAGGWGGTDTQYF. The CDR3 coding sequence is TGTGCCAGCAGCCAAGGCGGGGCCGGCGGATGGGGGGGCACAGATACGCAGTATTTT.